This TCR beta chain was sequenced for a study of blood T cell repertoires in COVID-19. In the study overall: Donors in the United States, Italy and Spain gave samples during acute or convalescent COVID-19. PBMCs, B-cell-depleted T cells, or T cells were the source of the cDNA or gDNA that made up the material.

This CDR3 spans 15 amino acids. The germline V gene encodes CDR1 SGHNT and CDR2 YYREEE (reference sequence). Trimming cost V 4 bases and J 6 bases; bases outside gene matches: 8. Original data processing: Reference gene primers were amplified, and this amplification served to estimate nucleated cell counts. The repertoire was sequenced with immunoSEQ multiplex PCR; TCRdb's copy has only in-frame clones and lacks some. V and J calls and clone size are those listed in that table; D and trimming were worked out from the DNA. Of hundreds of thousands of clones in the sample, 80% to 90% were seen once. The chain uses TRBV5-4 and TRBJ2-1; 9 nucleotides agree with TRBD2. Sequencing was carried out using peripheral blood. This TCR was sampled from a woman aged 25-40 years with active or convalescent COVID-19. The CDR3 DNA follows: TGTGCCAGCAGCCAGTTAGCGGGGGAGGGCAATGAGCAGTTCTTC. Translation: CASSQLAGEGNEQFF.